This T cell receptor (beta chain) was recorded in a study of graft-versus-host responses after intestinal transplantation. Here immunoSEQ multiplex PCR was the method, and the copy in TCRdb shows in-frame clones only, minus some. This sample has about 14,000 clones, with roughly 28% found just once. By frequency in the sample, this clone is medium-sized (0.01 to 0.1%). Co-plated with 200,000 CFSE-labeled responder cells were 200,000 irradiated, violet-dye-labeled stimulator cells. Germline CDR1 reads GTSNPN; CDR2 reads SVGIG (reference sequence). V lost 0 bases to trimming and J lost 4 bases, with 12 bases between them. The CDR3 runs to 14 residues.

The starting material was alloreactive CD4+ T cells from a mixed lymphocyte reaction culture, obtained before intestinal transplant. Regarding subset: CFSE-low proliferating T cells sorted from roughly six-day pre-transplant mixed lymphocyte reaction (GvH or HvG direction). The rearrangement joins TRBV30 to TRBJ1-2, with D possibly TRBD1 on 5 matching bases. The clonotype was recovered from a human patient who received an intestinal transplant. The CDR3 protein is CAWSVGGALYGYTF. DNA for the CDR3: TGTGCCTGGAGTGTAGGAGGGGCCCTCTATGGCTACACCTTC. The whole variable domain, filled in from reference TRBV30 and TRBJ1-2, reads SQTIHQWPATLVQPVGSPLSLECTVEGTSNPNLYWYRQAAGRGLQLLFYSVGIGQISSEVPQNLSASRPQDRQFILSSKKLLLSDSGFYLCAWSVGGALYGYTFGSGTRLTVV.